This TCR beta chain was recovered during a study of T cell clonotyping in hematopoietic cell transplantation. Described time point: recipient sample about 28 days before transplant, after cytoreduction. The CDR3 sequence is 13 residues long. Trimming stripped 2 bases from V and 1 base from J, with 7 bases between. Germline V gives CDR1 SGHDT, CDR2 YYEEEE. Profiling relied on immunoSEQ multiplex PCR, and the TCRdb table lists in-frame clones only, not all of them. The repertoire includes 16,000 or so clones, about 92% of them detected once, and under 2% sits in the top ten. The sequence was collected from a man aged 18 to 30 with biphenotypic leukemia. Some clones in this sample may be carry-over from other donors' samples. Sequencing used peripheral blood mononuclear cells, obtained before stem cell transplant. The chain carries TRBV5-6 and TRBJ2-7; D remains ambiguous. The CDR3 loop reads CASSLYRSYEQYF. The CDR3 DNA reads TGTGCCAGCAGCTTATACCGATCCTACGAGCAGTACTTC.